Each of the 18 T cell receptor beta chains below was sequenced from the same sample in a study of T-cell reconstitution after alpha-beta-depleted transplantation in children (dated by TCRdb to 2016 to 2018). Library preparation was by PCR. Sequencing relied on an Illumina HiSeq 2500. To normalize quantification of the TCRbeta repertoire, the TCR libraries were built with molecular barcoding that relied on unique molecular identifiers. In-frame beta chains were kept once TCRdb had trimmed the public reads at Q25 with fastp and called clones with MiXCR. Merged by CDR3 protein, the rows form single entries marked with the most common genes and DNA. Within this sample are about 110,000 distinct CDR3 sequences, with 10% to 13% of them counted one time only. The top ten hold 30% to 35% of the sample. The sample's treatment or condition label is to be understood as: allogeneic hematopoietic cell transplantation with graft depleted of TCRalphabeta T cells and CD19 B cells.

Material: PBMCs, obtained before TCRalphabeta/CD19-depleted stem cell transplant. These receptors originate from a boy between 2 and 10 years old with acute lymphoblastic leukemia, due to receive a stem cell transplant.

This clonotype was seen at least ten times. The CDR3 protein is CASGWGREETQYF. The CDR3 DNA sequence: TGTGCCAGCGGGTGGGGGAGGGAGGAGACCCAGTACTTC. The chain links TRBV12-3 or TRBV12-4 to TRBJ2-5; 7 positions agree with TRBD2. The CDR3 is 13 residues long. V was clipped by 8 bases and J by 5 bases; unmatched bases: 8.

This rearrangement joins TRBV11-2 to TRBJ2-1, with D perhaps matching TRBD1 or TRBD2 (5 bases each). Germline V gene sequence: CDR1 SGHAT, CDR2 FQNNGV. CDR3 size: 15 residues. The V end was cut by 4 bases, the J end by 8 bases, with 18 bases between. CDR3 in amino acids: CASSSTGTPGDEQFF. For the CDR3, the DNA is TGTGCCAGCAGCTCAACCGGGACCCCGGGCGATGAGCAGTTCTTC.

This clonotype was found many times. This sequence joins TRBV6-5 and TRBJ2-1, with 11 bases lining up with TRBD2. V gave up 0 bases and J gave up 4 bases; unmatched junction bases: 11. Germline loops: CDR1 MNHEY, CDR2 SVGAGI. CDR3 length: 19 amino acids. CDR3 DNA sequence: TGTGCCAGCAGTTACTCGGGGACTAGCGGAGGGGCGAGTTACAATGAGCAGTTCTTC. Residues: CASSYSGTSGGASYNEQFF.

This clonotype was seen many times. The CDR3 nucleotides are TGTGCCAGCAGCTCGGGACAGGCCGATGAGCAGTTCTTC. It yields the protein CASSSGQADEQFF. This chain joins TRBV5-4 and TRBJ2-1; 8 nucleotides agree with TRBD1. Germline values: CDR1 SGHNT, CDR2 YYREEE (reference sequence). The CDR3 has 13 residues. V shed 3 bases and J 8 bases; nucleotides not matched to a gene: 4.

This CDR3 is CASSLRSKDSPLHF. In DNA, the CDR3 is TGTGCCAGCAGCTTAAGGTCAAAAGATTCACCCCTCCACTTT. The chain couples TRBV11-2 to TRBJ1-6; D is unresolved. CDR3 length: 14 amino acids. Germline CDR1 is SGHAT and CDR2 is FQNNGV. Trimming took 2 bases from V and 8 from J, leaving 10 bases between them.

This clonotype has at least ten counts. The rearrangement uses TRBV4-1 and TRBJ2-1; no reliable D call. In germline, CDR1 is MGHRA, CDR2 YSYEKL. CDR3 length: 14 amino acids. Between the trimmed V and J ends, which lost 0 bases and 8 bases, there was a span of 11 bases. DNA of the CDR3: TGCGCCAGCAGCCAAGAGTGGTCTGACGATGAGCAGTTCTTC. It encodes CASSQEWSDDEQFF.

A word on this clonotype: At one end, the junction sequence differs from germline, possibly due to a read error. The chain is built from TRBV19 and TRBJ1-5; D gene unclear. The CDR3 is 14 residues long. Germline values: CDR1 LNHDA, CDR2 SQIVND (reference sequence). The CDR3 region has the DNA TGTGCCAGTAGTACGTGGACCGATAATCGGCCCCAGCATTTT. Its translation is CASSTWTDNRPQHF.

Ten or more counts support this clonotype. The chain couples TRBV20-1 to TRBJ2-7, with 7 bases aligning to TRBD2. This CDR3 has 13 amino acids. V was clipped by 4 bases and J by 4 bases; unmatched bases: 7. Looked up from germline, CDR1 is DFQATT and CDR2 is SNEGSKA (reference sequence). CDR3 in amino acids: CSATRGGSYEQYF. CDR3 sequence (DNA): TGCAGTGCTACCCGGGGCGGGAGTTACGAGCAGTACTTC.

The table lists this clonotype with many counts. J is TRBJ2-1 and V is TRBV20-1; 8 positions agree with TRBD2. Germline V gives CDR1 DFQATT, CDR2 SNEGSKA (reference sequence). V lost 6 bases and J lost 7; bases outside the gene matches: 17. The CDR3 length is 16 residues. The CDR3 loop reads CSARKPGTRAANEQFF. The CDR3 nucleotides read TGCAGTGCCAGGAAACCAGGGACTAGGGCGGCGAATGAGCAGTTCTTC.

The gene calls are TRBV5-1 and TRBJ2-1, with 7 positions matching TRBD2. This CDR3 comprises 17 residues. The junction had 10 bases not matched to a gene; V was cut back by 4 bases and J by 0 bases. Germline CDR1 is SGHRS and CDR2 is YFSETQ. Here the CDR3 reads CASSQYLSGYSYNEQFF. The CDR3 bases are TGCGCCAGCAGCCAATACCTTAGCGGGTACTCCTACAATGAGCAGTTCTTC.

This clonotype has just a few counts. The CDR3 sequence is CASSPRRGRDNEQFF. CDR3 coding DNA: TGTGCCAGCAGCCCCAGGCGCGGGAGGGACAATGAGCAGTTCTTC. This rearrangement joins TRBV12-3 or TRBV12-4 to TRBJ2-1; 9 bases agree with TRBD2. The CDR3 is made up of 15 amino acids. V was pared by 6 bases and J by 5 bases, with 8 bases of the junction left unmatched.

The genes are TRBV30 and TRBJ1-2, with D possibly TRBD1 on 5 matching bases. The germline CDR1 and CDR2 sequences are GTSNPN and SVGIG (reference sequence). Trimming cost V 3 bases and J 7 bases, with 9 bases left between them. The CDR3 is made up of 11 amino acids. CDR3 amino acids: CAWSTGVGYTF. The CDR3 nucleotides are TGTGCCTGGAGCACGGGGGTTGGCTACACCTTC.

There are many counts of this clonotype. The chain carries TRBV7-2 and TRBJ2-3; the D is unclear. The CDR3 extends over 13 amino acids. Germline CDR1 and CDR2: SGHTA and FQGNSA. V gave up 3 bases and J gave up 1 base, with 5 bases separating them. CDR3 DNA: TGTGCCAGCAGCTTCGCGCGCACAGATACGCAGTATTTT. Translation gives CASSFARTDTQYF.

The chain couples TRBV4-2 to TRBJ2-1; D assignment may be TRBD1 or TRBD2 (5 bases each). The germline V gene encodes CDR1 LGHNA and CDR2 YNFKEQ. The CDR3 is 13 amino acids. V was shortened by 2 bases and J by 11 bases, with 13 bases between the two germline ends. Written as DNA, the CDR3 is TGTGCCAGCAGCCAAAACCTGGGGACCCAGCAGTTCTTC. Its translation: CASSQNLGTQQFF.

The chain carries TRBV20-1 and TRBJ1-1; a weak D match, TRBD1 (6 bases). Germline V gene sequence: CDR1 DFQATT, CDR2 SNEGSKA (reference sequence). This CDR3 is built from 16 residues. V gave up 0 bases and J gave up 1 base, with 15 bases separating them. CDR3 DNA sequence: TGCAGTGCTAGAGACACCCCGGGACAACCGAACACTGAAGCTTTCTTT. This encodes CSARDTPGQPNTEAFF.

The genes are TRBV5-5 and TRBJ2-1, with 7 bases aligning to TRBD1. The trim removed 6 bases at V and 0 bases at J, leaving 12 bases unmatched. Germline values: CDR1 SGHKS, CDR2 YYEKEE (reference sequence). This CDR3 region has 17 residues. Written as DNA, the CDR3 is TGTGCCAGCATCCCCGGGACAGTGATCCTCTCCTACAATGAGCAGTTCTTC. It specifies CASIPGTVILSYNEQFF. The full variable domain, in which reference TRBV5-5 and TRBJ2-1 provide the parts outside the CDR3, is DAGVTQSPTHLIKTRGQQVTLRCSPISGHKSVSWYQQVLGQGPQFIFQYYEKEERGRGNFPDRFSARQFPNYSSELNVNALLLGDSALYLCASIPGTVILSYNEQFFGPGTRLTVL.

The gene calls are TRBV5-1 and TRBJ2-3; 11 bases are shared with TRBD2. CDR3 length equals 18 residues. The V gene end was trimmed by 1 base and the J gene end by 2 bases; junction bases not matched to a gene: 9. The V gene's germline CDR1 is SGHRS and CDR2 YFSETQ. CDR3 sequence (DNA): TGCGCCAGCAGCTTGACTAGCGGGAGTCGCTCCACCACAGATACGCAGTATTTT. This codes for CASSLTSGSRSTTDTQYF.

The chain is built from TRBV5-1 and TRBJ2-5, with D uncertain. CDR3 size: 13 residues. The germline gives CDR1 SGHRS, CDR2 YFSETQ. Trimming cost V 0 bases and J 3 bases, with 6 bases left between them. The CDR3 DNA is TGCGCCAGCAGCTTGGGGAGCAAAGAGACCCAGTACTTC. Protein sequence: CASSLGSKETQYF.